This is a list of T cell receptor beta chains from one sample in a study of cytomegalovirus exposure and HLA in healthy donors. The table came from immunoSEQ multiplex PCR; TCRdb's copy has only in-frame clones and leaves some out. This sample has roughly 100,000 clones, with around 9.1% found just once. Material: PBMCs. These receptors originate from a man aged 40-50 years in good health and CMV-seropositive. CDR3s include the opening cysteine and the closing phenylalanine or tryptophan. D genes are given only for firm matches.

CDR3,V,J,D
CASSLTQGANYEQYF,TRBV7-2,TRBJ2-7,TRBD1
CASSQGSMLGGEKLFF,TRBV14,TRBJ1-4,.
CTSSQEGGDLTYEQYF,TRBV1,TRBJ2-7,.
CASSHTRTTEQFF,TRBV4-1,TRBJ2-1,.
CASSSTERESYEQYF,TRBV7-9,TRBJ2-7,TRBD2
CAISESTPTYEQYF,TRBV10-3,TRBJ2-7,.
CASSPLSGSTDEQFF,TRBV9,TRBJ2-1,.
CASSGRPLAGVYNEQFF,TRBV6-1,TRBJ2-1,TRBD2
CASSLEGMSTEAFF,TRBV7-8,TRBJ1-1,.
CASSHGQRSGNTIYF,TRBV6-5,TRBJ1-3,.
CASSLASGRDEQYF,TRBV7-2,TRBJ2-7,.
CASSERQGVEKLFF,TRBV6-1,TRBJ1-4,TRBD1
CASSDGSEPYEQYF,TRBV10-1,TRBJ2-7,.
CASSPLSYNEQFF,TRBV4-1,TRBJ2-1,.
CATSRAPGLAGDYEQYF,TRBV15,TRBJ2-7,TRBD2
CASTIVAGGYNEQFF,TRBV19,TRBJ2-1,TRBD2
CASSELGGTGELFF,TRBV25-1,TRBJ2-2,.
CASSLGQGQLEQYF,TRBV7-2,TRBJ2-7,.
CASSQILRTGSYEQYF,TRBV4-1,TRBJ2-7,TRBD1
CASSNGHFLGELFF,TRBV6-5,TRBJ2-2,.
CASSLGQKTGGETQYF,TRBV5-1,TRBJ2-5,TRBD1
CASDETSGRAETQYF,TRBV6-1,TRBJ2-5,TRBD2
CASSTGLHYEQYF,TRBV19,TRBJ2-7,TRBD2
CASSKEQLSNTEAFF,TRBV21-1,TRBJ1-1,.
CASSLSGRGEQYF,TRBV27,TRBJ2-7,.
CASSQERWAEKLFF,TRBV4-1,TRBJ1-4,.
CASRSRRLEGEQFF,TRBV11-1,TRBJ2-1,.
CAWSVIQGKANYGYTF,TRBV30,TRBJ1-2,.
CASSQGSGAYNEQFF,TRBV27,TRBJ2-1,.
CASAIGATGNTIYF,TRBV28,TRBJ1-3,.
CASGLQGSSYEQYF,TRBV2,TRBJ2-7,TRBD1
CASSLATGDLAKNIQYF,TRBV28,TRBJ2-4,TRBD1
CASSLGASGAAYEQYF,TRBV5-1,TRBJ2-7,TRBD2